This entry describes one T cell receptor beta chain. The clone's antigen remains unknown. Nothing much larger sits one base from this clone, and base qualities are not available. One collaborating source in Seattle enrolled patients during active infection and followed them longitudinally through the course of disease. Whole blood was collected in K2EDTA tubes by collaborating institutions according to the institutions' own protocols. Collaborator samples were shipped for TCRbeta analysis as frozen whole blood, isolated PBMCs, or DNA extracted from either sample type. Sequences MDHEN (CDR1) and SYDVKM (CDR2) are obtained from the germline V gene. The CDR3, from cysteine to phenylalanine, totals 15 residues. CDR3 DNA is the only sequence kept; it has 45 bases, read in frame from the first base. The germline V and J ends show losses of 7 bases and 5 bases respectively, and no gene match explains 11 bases of the junction.

This entry is derived from a study of blood T cell repertoires in COVID-19 (dated by TCRdb to the early 2020s). About the study as a whole: The collaborator samples originated in the United States, Italy and Spain and spanned the acute and convalescent phases of COVID-19. The material from the prospective study consisted of cDNA or gDNA derived from T cells, B-cell-depleted T cells, or PBMCs. Deeply sampled blood TCRbeta repertoires from subjects exposed to, actively infected with, or recovered from COVID-19 were included in the dataset. The repertoires were released in a freely available public database meant as a resource for research on the immune response to SARS-CoV-2. The samples were drawn from two sources: the first 160 participants of the ongoing ImmuneRACE study, and 1,200 or so subjects contributed by 6 global collaborators. Nearly every sample came with metadata listing a de-identified subject ID, COVID-19 status, age in years and sex. Where available, HLA class I and class II types were taken from metadata supplied by the sample provider and were not determined by assay-based typing. The research as a whole found: How much clinical and demographic metadata was included differed by source and by participant, and the metadata was provided uncurated.

The immunoSEQ Assay, a bias-controlled multiplex PCR, was used to amplify TCRbeta CDR3 regions from genomic DNA. The authors' pipeline ran thus. Nucleated cell counts per sample were estimated from amplification of reference gene primers within the assay. To quantify the absolute abundance of each unique TCRbeta CDR3 rearrangement, sequence reads were collapsed and filtered. For each sample, productive Simpson clonality was calculated as the square root of Simpson's diversity index across productive rearrangements. TCRdb carries this immuneACCESS record with in-frame sequences only. Its versions omit some clonotypes, under half of them owing to an unresolved V gene in the studies checked, with the rest unexplained. Clone size and the V and J calls come from that table; the DNA yielded D and trimming. The sample contains 240,000 or so clones, roughly 76% of them found a single time. The ten largest clones represent 6.5% to 8.5% of the sample.

The sequence was obtained from an elderly woman with COVID-19, enrolled during active disease. Sequenced sample: peripheral blood. The rearrangement joined TRBV28 to TRBJ1-5, with 7 bases aligning to TRBD1. The CDR3 region has the sequence CASKGGTAWDQPQHF. Read as DNA, the sequence is TGTGCCAGCAAGGGCGGGACAGCATGGGATCAGCCCCAGCATTTT. Joined to the reference TRBV28 and TRBJ1-5 proteins, this CDR3 gives the full variable domain: DVKVTQSSRYLVKRTGEKVFLECVQDMDHENMFWYRQDPGLGLRLIYFSYDVKMKEKGDIPEGYSVSREKKERFSLILESASTNQTSMYLCASKGGTAWDQPQHFGDGTRLSIL.